This T cell receptor (beta chain) was retrieved from a study of cytomegalovirus exposure and HLA in healthy donors. Study summary: Across 350 to 500 genotyped donors, around 80% landed in the Caucasian-associated ancestry cluster. General study findings and limits: The study put about 180 TCR beta chains on its list as cytomegalovirus-associated. A missense DCLRE1C variant was associated with V- and J-gene trimming of TCR beta chains in a later analysis, and an independent cohort replicated the association.

The PCR was carried out with 60 Vbeta primers and 13 Jbeta primers. Assay: immunoSEQ multiplex PCR; the TCRdb copy retains only in-frame clones and omits some. The data show about 160,000 clones, over 80% seen once. The CDR3 contains 16 residues. The V end lost 3 bases, the J end lost 4 bases, and 18 bases lay between the germline ends. Germline CDR1 reads MNHEY; CDR2 reads SMNVEV (reference sequence). Comments on this clone: Its antigen is still unknown.

V is TRBV27 and J is TRBJ1-1, with unresolved D. This TCR came from a girl aged 10-17 years in good health and CMV-seropositive. The sample taken for sequencing was PBMCs. The CDR3 region is CASSFLGAGVVTEAFF. CDR3 sequence (DNA): TGTGCCAGCAGTTTCCTGGGTGCGGGAGTGGTCACTGAAGCTTTCTTT.